The T cell receptor beta chain under discussion was sequenced for a study of early T cells in non-severe SARS-CoV-2 infection. Overall study context: Unsorted whole blood bulk RNA was sequenced, with unpaired chains.

This CDR3 region has 11 residues. V lost 8 bases and J lost 11; bases outside the gene matches: 6. In germline, CDR1 is SEHNR, CDR2 FQNEAQ (reference sequence). TCRdb re-derived calls from the 5' RACE reads in MiXCR, one entry per CDR3 protein. Of about 70,000 distinct CDR3 sequences detected, less than 5.5% appear once; the ten largest clones hold 7.3%. J is TRBJ1-1 and V is TRBV7-9; 9 bases line up with TRBD1. The receptor comes from an adult who was a healthcare worker with PCR-confirmed SARS-CoV-2 infection or an uninfected control (not recorded which). This sample comprised whole blood, obtained at baseline. The CDR3 coding sequence is TGTGCCAGCGGCAGGGACAGGGACGCTTTCTTT. This encodes CASGRDRDAFF.